This T cell receptor (beta chain) originates from a study of blood T cell repertoires in COVID-19. Study details: Material from acute and convalescent COVID-19 was sourced from the United States, Italy and Spain.

Assay: immunoSEQ multiplex PCR; the TCRdb copy retains only in-frame clones and omits some. This sample yields some 300,000 clones, of which around 90% are seen a single time; 6.3% belongs to the top ten. Seattle cases were enrolled at active infection and followed longitudinally. This clone was observed once. Germline V lookup: CDR1 SGHAT, CDR2 FQNNGV. There are 14 residues in the CDR3. Trimming stripped 5 bases from V and 9 bases from J, with 17 bases between. The sample was peripheral blood. The receptor comes from a woman in her forties or fifties with COVID-19, enrolled during active disease. V gene TRBV11-2 combines with J gene TRBJ1-5, with D tentatively TRBD1 (6 bases). This CDR3 reads CASSPQGRSGPQHF. CDR3 coding DNA: TGTGCCAGCAGCCCCCAGGGGCGGTCGGGGCCCCAGCATTTT.